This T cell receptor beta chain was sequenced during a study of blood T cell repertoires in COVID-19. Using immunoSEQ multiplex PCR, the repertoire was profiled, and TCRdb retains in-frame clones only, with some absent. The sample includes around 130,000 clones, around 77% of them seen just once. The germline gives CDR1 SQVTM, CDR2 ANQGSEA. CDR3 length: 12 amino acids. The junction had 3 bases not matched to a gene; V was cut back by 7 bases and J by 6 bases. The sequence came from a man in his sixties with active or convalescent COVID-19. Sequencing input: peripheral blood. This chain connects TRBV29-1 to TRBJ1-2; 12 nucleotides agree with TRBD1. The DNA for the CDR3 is TGCAGCGCGGGACAGGGGGCCCATGGCTACACCTTC. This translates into CSAGQGAHGYTF.